The present TCR beta chain was sequenced within a study of blood T cell repertoires in COVID-19 (TCRdb year 2020). General notes on the study: Samples covering the acute and convalescent phases of COVID-19 were provided by collaborators in the United States, Italy and Spain. The prospective study material was composed of cDNA or gDNA derived from T cells, B-cell-depleted T cells, or PBMCs. The samples were drawn from two sources: the first 160 participants of the ongoing ImmuneRACE study, and about 1,300 subjects contributed by 6 global collaborators. Where HLA class I and class II types were available, the types were taken from metadata supplied by the sample provider, not from assay-based typing. Deeply sampled blood TCRbeta repertoires from subjects exposed to, actively infected with, or recovered from COVID-19 were included in the dataset. The repertoires were made available in a free public database intended to serve as a resource for research on the immune response to SARS-CoV-2. A de-identified subject ID, COVID-19 status, age in years and sex were almost always included in the sample metadata.

TCRbeta CDR3 regions were amplified from genomic DNA using the immunoSEQ Assay, a bias-controlled multiplex PCR. The original methods were these. Nucleated cell counts per sample were estimated from amplification of reference gene primers within the assay. Sequence reads were collapsed and filtered to measure the absolute abundance of every unique TCRbeta CDR3 rearrangement. For each sample, productive Simpson clonality was calculated by taking the square root of Simpson's diversity index across productive rearrangements. TCRdb's version of the immuneACCESS table is confined to in-frame rearrangements and falls short of the full clone set. An unresolved V gene accounts for under half of the shortfall where checked; the remainder is of unknown origin. D and trimming come from the DNA, and the V and J calls and clone size come from that table. For this sample there are 200,000 to 300,000 clones; around 83% appear just once. The top ten clones comprise around 2.5% of the sample.

Results and caveats for the whole study, not just this receptor: Clinical and demographic metadata were provided uncurated, with the amount varying by source and participant.

From cysteine to phenylalanine, the CDR3 is 15 amino acids long. CDR3 DNA is the only sequence kept; it has 45 bases, read in frame from the first base. Another Seattle source contributed samples from volunteer blood donors who had recovered from COVID-19. Each collaborating institution followed its own protocols to collect whole blood in K2EDTA tubes. For TCRbeta analysis, collaborators shipped samples in one of three forms: frozen whole blood, isolated PBMCs, or DNA extracted from either of those sample types. With respect to this clone: Its antigen target is currently unknown. It has no much larger one-base neighbor in the sample; base qualities were not kept.

Source material: peripheral blood. The sequence was collected from a man in his forties who had recovered from COVID-19. Recombination joined TRBV12-1 with TRBJ2-7; the table's D call TRBD2 went unverified against the DNA. TRBV12-1 is termed a pseudogene. The CDR3 region reads CASSIGLADITEQYF. The nucleotide sequence reads as follows: TGTGCCAGCAGCATAGGACTAGCGGATATAACCGAGCAGTACTTC.